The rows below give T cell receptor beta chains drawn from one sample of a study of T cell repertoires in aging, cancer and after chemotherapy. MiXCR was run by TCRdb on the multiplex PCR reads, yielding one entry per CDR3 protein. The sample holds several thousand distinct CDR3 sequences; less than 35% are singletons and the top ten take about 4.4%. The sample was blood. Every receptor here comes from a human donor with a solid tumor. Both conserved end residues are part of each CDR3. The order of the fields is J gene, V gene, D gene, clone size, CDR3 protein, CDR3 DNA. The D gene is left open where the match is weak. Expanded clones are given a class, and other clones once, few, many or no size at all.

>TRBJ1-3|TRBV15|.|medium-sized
CATSEGYGNTIYF
TGTGCCACCAGCGAGGGCTACGGAAACACCATATATTTT
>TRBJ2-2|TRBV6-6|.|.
CASSYTNTGELFF
TGTGCCAGCAGTTACACGAACACCGGGGAGCTGTTTTTT
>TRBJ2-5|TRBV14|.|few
CASSPRRQAGRETQYF
TGTGCCAGCAGCCCCCGTCGACAGGCAGGAAGAGAGACCCAGTACTTC
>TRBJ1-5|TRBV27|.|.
CASSPEGLLNQPQHF
TGTGCCAGCAGTCCCGAAGGACTGCTCAATCAGCCCCAGCATTTT
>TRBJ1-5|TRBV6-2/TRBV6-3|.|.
CASSYDNQPQHF
TGTGCCAGCAGTTACGATAATCAGCCCCAGCATTTT
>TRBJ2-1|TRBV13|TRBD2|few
CASSSGREEFF
TGTGCCAGCAGCTCTGGACGGGAGGAGTTCTTC
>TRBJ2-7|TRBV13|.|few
CASSLVNDGSYEQYF
TGTGCCAGCAGCTTAGTTAATGACGGCTCCTACGAGCAGTACTTC
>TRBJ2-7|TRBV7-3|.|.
CASSYFSRRGGPYEQYF
TGTGCCAGCAGTTACTTCTCGCGTAGAGGGGGACCCTACGAGCAGTACTTC
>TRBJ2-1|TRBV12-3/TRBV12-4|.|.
CASSEGPINEQFF
TGTGCCAGCAGTGAGGGCCCCATCAATGAGCAGTTCTTC
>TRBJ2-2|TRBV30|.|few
CASPLARTNTGELFF
TGTGCCTCGCCTCTAGCGCGAACGAACACCGGGGAGCTGTTTTTT
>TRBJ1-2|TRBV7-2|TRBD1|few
CASSFPGQGKNGYTF
TGTGCCAGCAGCTTTCCCGGACAGGGGAAGAATGGCTACACCTTC
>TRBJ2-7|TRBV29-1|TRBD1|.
CSARDRAYEQYF
TGCAGCGCACGGGACAGGGCCTACGAGCAGTACTTC
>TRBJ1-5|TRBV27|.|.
CASSHDLHQPQHF
TGTGCCAGCAGTCACGACCTACATCAGCCCCAGCATTTT
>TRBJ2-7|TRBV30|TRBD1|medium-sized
CAWSVSGQGSYEQYF
TGTGCCTGGAGTGTTTCGGGACAGGGTTCCTACGAGCAGTACTTC
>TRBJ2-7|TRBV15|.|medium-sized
CATSRHSPGGGRSYEQYF
TGTGCCACCAGCAGACATTCCCCAGGGGGGGGACGGTCCTACGAGCAGTACTTC
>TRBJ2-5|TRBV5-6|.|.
CASSFKWETQYF
TGTGCCAGCAGCTTCAAATGGGAGACCCAGTACTTC
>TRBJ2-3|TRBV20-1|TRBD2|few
CSARPSGITQYF
TGCAGTGCTAGACCTAGCGGGATCACGCAGTATTTT
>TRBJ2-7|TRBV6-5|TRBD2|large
CASSYGAGAYEQYF
TGTGCCAGCAGTTACGGTGCGGGAGCCTACGAGCAGTACTTC
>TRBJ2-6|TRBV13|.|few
CASSSRLLTSHSGANVLTF
TGTGCCAGCAGCTCGCGTCTCCTAACCAGCCACTCTGGGGCCAACGTCCTGACTTTC
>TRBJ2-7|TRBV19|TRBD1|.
CASKEVGTGTYEQYF
TGTGCCAGCAAAGAGGTCGGGACAGGGACGTACGAGCAGTACTTC
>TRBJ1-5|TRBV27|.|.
CASLPAGPSNQPQHF
TGTGCCAGCCTCCCGGCAGGCCCTAGCAATCAGCCCCAGCATTTT
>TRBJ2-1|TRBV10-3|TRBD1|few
CASNNPGQAYNEQFF
TGTGCCAGCAACAATCCGGGACAGGCTTACAATGAGCAGTTCTTC
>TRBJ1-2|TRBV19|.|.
CASSVPMDGHYGYTF
TGTGCCAGTAGTGTCCCTATGGACGGCCACTATGGCTACACCTTC
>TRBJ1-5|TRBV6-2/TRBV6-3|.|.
CASSFPPGDSNQPQHF
TGTGCCAGCAGTTTTCCACCAGGGGATAGCAATCAGCCCCAGCATTTT
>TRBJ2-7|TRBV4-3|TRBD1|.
CASSTRTGAYEQYF
TGCGCCAGCAGCACCCGTACAGGGGCCTACGAGCAGTACTTC
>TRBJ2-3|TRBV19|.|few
CASSIGVSNADTQYF
TGTGCCAGTAGTATAGGGGTTAGCAACGCAGATACGCAGTATTTT
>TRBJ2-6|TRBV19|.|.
CASSIQALFSGTNVLTF
TGTGCCAGTAGTATTCAGGCCTTATTCTCTGGGACCAACGTCCTGACTTTC
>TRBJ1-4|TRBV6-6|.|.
CASGPTNEKLFF
TGTGCCAGCGGACCAACTAATGAAAAACTGTTTTTT
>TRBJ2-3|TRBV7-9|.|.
CASSSQGGSTDTQYF
TGTGCCAGCAGCTCACAGGGCGGGAGCACAGATACGCAGTATTTT
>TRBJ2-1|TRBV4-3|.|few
CASSQDGRTEQFF
TGCGCCAGCAGCCAAGACGGACGGACCGAGCAGTTCTTC
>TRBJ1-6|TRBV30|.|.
CAWSAGTAGISYNSPLHF
TGTGCCTGGAGTGCCGGGACGGCTGGGATCTCCTATAATTCACCCCTCCACTTT
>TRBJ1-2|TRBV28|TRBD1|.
CASSDRQGPEGYTF
TGTGCCAGCAGTGACAGACAGGGCCCTGAGGGCTACACCTTC
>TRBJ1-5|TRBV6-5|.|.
CASSYSGEGSNQPQHF
TGTGCCAGCAGTTACTCAGGGGAAGGGAGCAATCAGCCCCAGCATTTT
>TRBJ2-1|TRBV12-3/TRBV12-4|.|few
CASSLDNEQFF
TGTGCCAGCAGTTTAGACAATGAGCAGTTCTTC
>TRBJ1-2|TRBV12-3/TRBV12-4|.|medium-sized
CASSLAAGWGYTF
TGTGCCAGCAGTTTAGCGGCAGGGTGGGGCTACACCTTC
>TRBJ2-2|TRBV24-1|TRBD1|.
CATSDDRDTGELFF
TGTGCCACCAGTGATGACAGGGACACCGGGGAGCTGTTTTTT
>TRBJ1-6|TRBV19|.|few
CASSTISGQTYNSPLHF
TGTGCCAGTAGTACTATCTCCGGACAAACCTATAATTCACCCCTCCACTTT
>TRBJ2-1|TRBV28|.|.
CASSLFGGPEQFF
TGTGCCAGCAGTTTATTTGGGGGCCCTGAGCAGTTCTTC
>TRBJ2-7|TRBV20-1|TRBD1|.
CSAKGQVSYEQYF
TGCAGTGCAAAGGGACAGGTGTCCTACGAGCAGTACTTC
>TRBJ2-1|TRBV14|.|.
CASSQVKNEQFF
TGTGCCAGCAGCCAAGTTAAGAATGAGCAGTTCTTC
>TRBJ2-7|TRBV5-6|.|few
CASTSSGFSSYEQYF
TGTGCCAGCACTTCGTCGGGATTCAGCTCCTACGAGCAGTACTTC
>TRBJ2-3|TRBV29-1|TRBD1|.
CSVDGGTGLTDTQYF
TGCAGCGTTGATGGGGGGACAGGGCTGACAGATACGCAGTATTTT
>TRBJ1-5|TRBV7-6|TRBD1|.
CASSLGDRDQPQHF
TGTGCCAGCAGCTTAGGGGACAGGGATCAGCCCCAGCATTTT
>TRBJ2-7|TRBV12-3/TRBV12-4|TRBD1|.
CASSARVGTDSYEQYF
TGTGCCAGCAGTGCCCGGGTGGGGACAGACTCCTACGAGCAGTACTTC
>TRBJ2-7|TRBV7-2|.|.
CASSLGRASYEQYF
TGTGCCAGCAGCTTGGGCAGAGCCTCCTACGAGCAGTACTTC
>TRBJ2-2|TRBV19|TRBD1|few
CASSPGTGTGELFF
TGTGCCAGTAGTCCCGGGACAGGGACCGGGGAGCTGTTTTTT
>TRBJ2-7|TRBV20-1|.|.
CSARRQLHYEQYF
TGCAGTGCAAGGAGGCAGCTTCACTACGAGCAGTACTTC
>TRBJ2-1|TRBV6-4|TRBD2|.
CASSDTGTSPSIEQFF
TGTGCCAGCAGTGACACCGGGACTAGCCCCTCCATTGAGCAGTTCTTC
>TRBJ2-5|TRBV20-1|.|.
CSANPPRERETQYF
TGCAGTGCTAACCCCCCCCGGGAGCGGGAGACCCAGTACTTC
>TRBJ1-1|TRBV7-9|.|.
CASSGGYTEAFF
TGTGCCAGCAGCGGAGGGTATACTGAAGCTTTCTTT
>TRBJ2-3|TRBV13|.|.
CASSLAGQMGDTQYF
TGTGCCAGCAGCTTGGCGGGCCAGATGGGGGATACGCAGTATTTT
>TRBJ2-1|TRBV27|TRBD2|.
CASSLWGTSGNNEQFF
TGTGCCAGCAGTTTATGGGGGACTAGCGGAAACAATGAGCAGTTCTTC
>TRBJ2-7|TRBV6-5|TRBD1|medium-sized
CASSYGTGGNEQYF
TGTGCCAGCAGTTACGGGACAGGGGGCAACGAGCAGTACTTC
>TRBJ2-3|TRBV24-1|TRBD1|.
CATGTGNPGDTQYF
TGTGCCACCGGGACAGGGAACCCAGGGGATACGCAGTATTTT